The text below deals with one T cell receptor beta chain. This clonotype was counted at least ten times. The target of this receptor is not known. No clone much larger than this one lies a single base away; base qualities are absent. The sample's time point label is to be understood as: sample taken at primary tumor resection. Donors were 70 or so patients with early-stage, untreated non-small cell lung cancer from the lung TRACERx cohort. For TCR sequencing, whole RNA was extracted from tumor and nontumor lung tissue, or from cryopreserved PBMC samples, and no cell sorting was done. Only patients for whom sufficient RNA was available from at least two tumor regions were selected for TCR sequencing. Before being selected, tumor and adjacent nontumor lung specimens were reviewed by a lung pathologist. Library method: 5' RACE. Instrument used: NextSeq 500. The TCR library protocol attached a unique molecular identifier to each TCR cDNA molecule to allow correction of PCR and sequencing errors. The published analysis was carried out like this. TCR identification, UMI-based error correction and CDR3 extraction were all carried out with Decombinator tools. TCRs above a frequency of 2 per 1,000, corresponding to the top 1% of the tumor frequency distribution, were defined as expanded. Expanded tumor TCRs statistically deemed absent (corrected P<0.05) from at least one tumor region were classed as regional, and all other expanded tumor TCRs were classed as ubiquitous. Renyi diversity was calculated using the R vegan package after each repertoire was subsampled 100 times to 5,000 TCRs. CDR3 similarity networks were constructed using string-kernel similarity of amino acid triplets, with links drawn between CDR3s whose pairwise similarity was above 0.82. Through fastp at Q25 and MiXCR, TCRdb rebuilt clones from the public reads, retaining in-frame beta chains. Duplicate CDR3 protein sequences are folded into a single record with the most common DNA and genes. The V and J calls, along with clone size, are taken from TCRdb and not from the paper's own processing. For this sample the table gives around 12,000 distinct CDR3 sequences, of which about 5.6% were detected only once. In total, the top ten clones hold approximately 12% of the sample.

This entry comes from a study of spatial heterogeneity in lung cancer (dated by TCRdb to the late 2010s). In the study overall: More beta-chain than alpha-chain transcripts were consistently detected, likely reflecting higher beta-chain transcript abundance. Both alpha and beta chains were TCR-sequenced in hundreds of tumor regions, approximately 64 matched nontumor lung samples and roughly 50 PBMC samples obtained at surgery. In tumor regions, TCR transcript counts showed a strong correlation with a T cell transcriptional module score from matched bulk RNA-seq. Nonsynonymous mutation counts, determined by whole-exome sequencing of tumor tissue, were related to features of the TCR repertoire. In non-small cell lung cancer, the study quantitatively compared TCR alpha and beta repertoires across several tumor regions, matched nontumor lung, and blood. In the raw uncorrected reads, each unique combination of TCR and UMI appeared more than ten times on average.

Broad study findings and their caveats: Additional single-cell paired TCR alpha and beta sequencing was considered necessary to confirm, at a functional level, the hypothesis that regional TCRs recognize regional mutations. The number of expanded intratumoral alpha and beta TCRs correlated with the tumor nonsynonymous mutation count. The count of ubiquitous expanded TCRs correlated with the count of ubiquitous nonsynonymous mutations, and the count of regional expanded TCRs correlated with the count of regional nonsynonymous mutations. TCR-seq coverage of tumor T cells was estimated to be only roughly 7% for alpha chains and approximately 12% for beta chains.

V gives up 3 bases and J gives up 6 bases, and the segment between their germline ends measures 18 bases. The CDR3 runs 16 residues from the cysteine to the phenylalanine. CDR3 DNA only is kept here, 48 bases in frame from base 1. The sample was lung tumor tissue, taken at surgery. The source of this sequence is a female donor with early-stage non-small cell lung cancer. The chain employs TRBV12-3 or TRBV12-4 and TRBJ2-1, with TRBD1 perhaps the D gene, on 6 matching bases. The CDR3 region has the sequence CASSLVTGTPSNEQFF. The sequence in DNA is TGTGCCAGCAGTTTGGTAACCGGGACACCCTCCAATGAGCAGTTCTTC.